These 23 T cell receptor beta chains were all obtained from the same sample, sequenced in a study of blood T cell repertoires in COVID-19. Some clones are missing from TCRdb's copy, which holds only in-frame ones; the method was immunoSEQ multiplex PCR. This sample has roughly 90,000 clones, with almost 80% found just once. Sequencing used peripheral blood. These receptors all come from a human donor in a cohort sampled during active COVID-19.

The chain is built from TRBV4-1 and TRBJ1-5; D is perhaps TRBD1 (6 bases). The CDR3 covers 15 residues. V was pared by 4 bases and J by 4 bases, with 14 bases between. The germline CDR1 and CDR2 sequences are MGHRA and YSYEKL. The CDR3 loop reads CASSRDTGLNQPQHF. CDR3 DNA: TGCGCCAGCAGCCGGGATACAGGGTTAAATCAGCCCCAGCATTTT.

V and J are TRBV7-2 and TRBJ2-3; the match to TRBD2 covers 9 bases. CDR1 and CDR2 from the germline V gene are SGHTA and FQGNSA. Losses at the gene ends were 4 bases for V and 5 bases for J; bases not matched to a gene: 10. The CDR3 contains 16 residues. DNA for the CDR3: TGTGCCAGCAGCTATTCTCTAGCGGGAAGAAGAGATACGCAGTATTTT. It specifies CASSYSLAGRRDTQYF.

This chain uses TRBV6-5 with TRBJ1-4, with 9 bases aligning to TRBD1. The CDR3 loop spans 15 amino acids. The germline gives CDR1 MNHEY, CDR2 SVGAGI. The V and J ends lost 2 bases and 5 bases, in that order; junction bases with no gene match: 3. CDR3: CASSYGGQGNEKLFF. In nucleotides, the CDR3 is TGTGCCAGCAGTTACGGGGGACAGGGAAATGAAAAACTGTTTTTT.

The genes are TRBV19 and TRBJ1-5; 9 nucleotides agree with TRBD1. Trimming cost V 9 bases and J 7 bases; bases outside gene matches: 4. Germline V gene lookup returns CDR1 LNHDA and CDR2 SQIVND (reference sequence). The CDR3 totals 12 residues. DNA of the CDR3: TGTGCCAGCAGGGACAGGGTCCAGCCCCAGCATTTT. Translating it yields CASRDRVQPQHF. Complete variable domain (other parts from reference TRBV19 and TRBJ1-5): DGGITQSPKYLFRKEGQNVTLSCEQNLNHDAMYWYRQDPGQGLRLIYYSQIVNDFQKGDIAEGYSVSREKKESFPLTVTSAQKNPTAFYLCASRDRVQPQHFGDGTRLSIL.

The J gene is TRBJ2-3, the V gene TRBV9; 7 bases agree with TRBD2. Unmatched junction bases numbered 7, after V lost 6 bases and J lost 0 bases. The CDR3 extends over 15 amino acids. Looked up from germline, CDR1 is SGDLS and CDR2 is YYNGEE. The CDR3 bases are TGTGCCAGCAATACCCCGGGAGGTAGCACAGATACGCAGTATTTT. It yields the protein CASNTPGGSTDTQYF.

V usage is TRBV19 and J usage is TRBJ1-4; D perhaps matches TRBD1 (6 bases). V gave up 6 bases and J gave up 4 bases, with 15 bases separating them. The germline CDR1 and CDR2 sequences are LNHDA and SQIVND (reference sequence). This CDR3 has 15 amino acids. This CDR3 is CASRRTETYNEKLFF. For the CDR3, the DNA is TGTGCCAGTAGAAGGACAGAAACGTATAATGAAAAACTGTTTTTT. The variable domain in full, completed from reference TRBV19 and TRBJ1-4, reads DGGITQSPKYLFRKEGQNVTLSCEQNLNHDAMYWYRQDPGQGLRLIYYSQIVNDFQKGDIAEGYSVSREKKESFPLTVTSAQKNPTAFYLCASRRTETYNEKLFFGSGTQLSVL.

The CDR3 DNA reads as TGTGCCAGTATGGGACAGGGTAATTCACCCCTCCACTTT. It specifies CASMGQGNSPLHF. This chain uses TRBV19 with TRBJ1-6; 9 bases line up with TRBD1. This CDR3 is built from 13 residues. Unmatched junction bases numbered 1, after V lost 7 bases and J lost 6 bases. Germline V lookup: CDR1 LNHDA, CDR2 SQIVND (reference sequence).

By share, this clone counts as medium-sized. The rearrangement uses TRBV19 and TRBJ1-1; 7 bases map to TRBD1. Per the germline V gene, CDR1 is LNHDA and CDR2 is SQIVND (reference sequence). After removal of 5 bases from V and 3 bases from J, the junction contained 6 bases not matched to a gene. The CDR3 sequence is 14 residues long. The chain's CDR3 is CASSSGTDYTEAFF. The CDR3 bases are TGTGCCAGTAGTTCCGGGACAGACTACACTGAAGCTTTCTTT.

J is TRBJ1-4 and V is TRBV4-1; 8 bases are a match to TRBD1. The trim removed 5 bases at V and 3 bases at J, leaving 8 bases unmatched. The CDR3 totals 16 residues. From germline, CDR1 is MGHRA and CDR2 YSYEKL. The CDR3 spells CASSTFGQGPNEKLFF. The CDR3 DNA follows: TGCGCCAGCAGCACGTTCGGACAGGGCCCTAATGAAAAACTGTTTTTT.

The chain combines TRBV27 with TRBJ2-7; weak D call: TRBD2 (6 bases). This CDR3 is 13 amino acids long. Germline V gene sequence: CDR1 MNHEY, CDR2 SMNVEV (reference sequence). Trimming took 6 bases from V and 3 from J, leaving 12 bases between them. CDR3 DNA: TGTGCCAGCAGGGCCTACGGGGGCTACGAGCAGTACTTC. The encoded protein is CASRAYGGYEQYF.

The chain links TRBV7-9 to TRBJ2-5, with a tentative D call TRBD2 (5 bases). Deletions cut 4 bases from V and 2 bases from J, with 11 bases between. This CDR3 has 14 residues. The germline CDR1 and CDR2 sequences are SEHNR and FQNEAQ (reference sequence). The CDR3 coding sequence is TGTGCCAGCAGCTCACTAGGGCGGCAAGAGACCCAGTACTTC. It is translated as CASSSLGRQETQYF.

V gene TRBV6-5 combines with J gene TRBJ2-5; the D gene is possibly TRBD2 (7 bases). CDR3 length: 14 amino acids. Germline CDR1 is MNHEY and CDR2 is SVGAGI. The V and J ends lost 5 bases and 6 bases respectively, with 16 bases between them. As DNA, the CDR3 is TGTGCCAGCAGTCCCGCGGGGGCGCTGAAGACCCAGTACTTC. It codes for CASSPAGALKTQYF.

The V and J genes are TRBV11-3 and TRBJ2-7; tentatively, D is TRBD1 (6 bases). Germline V gene data show CDR1 as SGHNT and CDR2 as YENEEA. V was shortened by 1 base and J by 1 base, with 11 bases between the two germline ends. The CDR3 length is 15 residues. The CDR3 nucleotides read TGTGCCAGCAGCTTAGGGGGGACAAAATCCTACGAGCAGTACTTC. Translating it yields CASSLGGTKSYEQYF.

The CDR3 nucleotides are TGTGCCACCAGTGATTTAGGGGGCAGTGGCTACACCTTC. This codes for CATSDLGGSGYTF. The rearrangement links TRBV24-1 to TRBJ1-2, with 7 nucleotides matching TRBD1. The CDR3 totals 13 residues. The germline V gene encodes CDR1 KGHDR and CDR2 SFDVKD. Trimming removed 1 base from V and 7 bases from J; junction bases left unmatched: 2.

This chain links TRBV30 with TRBJ2-7; 7 bases line up with TRBD1. J gave up 4 bases and V 2 bases, and 11 bases lay outside the gene matches. From germline, CDR1 is GTSNPN and CDR2 SVGIG (reference sequence). The CDR3 totals 15 residues. CDR3 nucleotides: TGTGCCTGGAGTACGAGGACAGGTGGGTGGTACGAGCAGTACTTC. It encodes CAWSTRTGGWYEQYF.

J is TRBJ1-5 and V is TRBV19, with D perhaps matching TRBD1 (5 bases). The V end was cut by 5 bases, the J end by 5 bases, with 10 bases between. This CDR3 has 13 residues. CDR1 is LNHDA and CDR2 is SQIVND in the germline V gene (reference sequence). The CDR3 bases are TGTGCCAGTAGTGACAGTTCGCATCAGCCCCAGCATTTT. Encoded protein: CASSDSSHQPQHF.

This clone was observed once. This chain connects TRBV28 to TRBJ1-1; unclear D gene. Trimming left V 4 bases short and J 0 bases short, with 9 bases between. This CDR3 contains 14 residues. Germline V CDR1 and CDR2: MDHEN, SYDVKM. The CDR3 DNA reads TGTGCCAGCAGTTGGTCAGTAATGAACACTGAAGCTTTCTTT. This encodes CASSWSVMNTEAFF.

The chain employs TRBV3-1 (or the pseudogene TRBV3-2) and TRBJ2-3, with 10 bases lining up with TRBD2. The germline V gene has CDR1 LGHDT and CDR2 YNNKEL (reference sequence). The V gene end was trimmed by 4 bases and the J gene end by 2 bases; junction bases not matched to a gene: 3. The CDR3 runs to 15 residues. CDR3 amino acids: CASSLTSGYTDTQYF. The CDR3 DNA reads as TGTGCCAGCAGCCTGACTAGCGGGTACACAGATACGCAGTATTTT.

This clone showed up just a few times. This rearrangement joins TRBV19 to TRBJ1-1; 7 nucleotides agree with TRBD1. After removal of 6 bases from V and 1 base from J, the junction contained 2 bases not matched to a gene. CDR1 and CDR2 from the germline V gene are LNHDA and SQIVND (reference sequence). The CDR3 runs 13 residues. CDR3: CASRWDRNTEAFF. CDR3 in DNA: TGTGCCAGTAGATGGGACAGGAACACTGAAGCTTTCTTT.

The gene calls are TRBV11-2 and TRBJ2-5; TRBD1 matches 7 bases. Trimming cost V 5 bases and J 3 bases; bases outside gene matches: 3. Germline assignment: CDR1 SGHAT and CDR2 FQNNGV. CDR3 length equals 13 residues. The CDR3 nucleotides are TGTGCCAGCAGCCGGGACAGTGAAGAGACCCAGTACTTC. Encoded protein: CASSRDSEETQYF.

The J gene is TRBJ1-5, the V gene TRBV27, with 9 bases lining up with TRBD1. The CDR3 contains 15 residues. The trim removed 5 bases at V and 3 bases at J, leaving 5 bases unmatched. Per germline, CDR1 MNHEY and CDR2 SMNVEV (reference sequence). DNA for the CDR3: TGTGCCAGCAGTCGACAGGGGGACTACAATCAGCCCCAGCATTTT. Its protein product is CASSRQGDYNQPQHF.

CDR3: CASSVTGQGYEPQHF. CDR3 nucleotides: TGTGCCAGCAGCGTTACGGGACAGGGATATGAGCCCCAGCATTTT. The chain has TRBV5-5 and TRBJ1-5; 9 bases are shared with TRBD1. The CDR3 loop spans 15 amino acids. The V gene end was trimmed by 4 bases and the J gene end by 8 bases; junction bases not matched to a gene: 10. Germline-derived CDR1 and CDR2 are SGHKS and YYEKEE (reference sequence).

V is TRBV2 and J is TRBJ2-3; 7 bases line up with TRBD2. Germline loops: CDR1 SNHLY, CDR2 FYNNEI. The CDR3 length is 20 residues. J lost 0 bases, V lost 5 bases, and 20 bases had no gene match. The CDR3 here is CASSKREGGLSASSTDTQYF. Here the CDR3 DNA reads TGTGCCAGCAGTAAGAGGGAGGGAGGTCTTAGTGCGTCTAGCACAGATACGCAGTATTTT.